The rows below give T cell receptor beta chains drawn from one sample of a study of shared clonotypes between healthy human individuals. The protocol was immunoSEQ multiplex PCR, while the TCRdb copy is restricted to in-frame clones and leaves out a portion. The sample records about 120,000 clones, 55% to 70% being singletons. The specimen was memory CD8+ T cells sorted from blood. The receptor set was obtained from a woman in her 30s in good health. The CDR3 runs from the conserved cysteine through the conserved F or W. The order of the fields is D gene, V gene, clone size, J gene, CDR3 DNA, CDR3 protein. The D gene is left open where the match is weak. The size field is filled for only some rows; it gives once, few, many or a size class.

.,TRBV5-1,.,TRBJ1-4,TGCGCCAGCAGCCCCCTTCGGAGGAAAAAACTGTTTTTT,CASSPLRRKKLFF
.,TRBV14,.,TRBJ1-1,TGTGCCAGCAGCCAAGTAATGGGCACTGAAGCTTTCTTT,CASSQVMGTEAFF
.,TRBV7-8,.,TRBJ2-1,TGTGCCAGCAGCTTATGGGGCTCCCCCAGCGATGAGCAGTTCTTC,CASSLWGSPSDEQFF
.,TRBV4-1,few,TRBJ2-7,TGCGCCAGCAGCCAACAAAATTTCGGCTCCTACGAGCAGTACTTC,CASSQQNFGSYEQYF
.,TRBV4-2,.,TRBJ2-6,TGTGCCAGCAGCCAAGATTCAAACTCTGGGGCCAACGTCCTGACTTTC,CASSQDSNSGANVLTF
.,TRBV5-1,.,TRBJ2-1,TGCGCCAGCAGTTCCGACAGCGGCTCCTACAATGAGCAGTTCTTC,CASSSDSGSYNEQFF
.,TRBV5-6,.,TRBJ1-5,TGTGCCAGCAGCTTGTGGAGGAACAATCAGCCCCAGCATTTT,CASSLWRNNQPQHF
TRBD1,TRBV28,once,TRBJ2-7,TGTGCCAGCACCGGACAGGGGGGCCTGTACGAGCAGTACTTC,CASTGQGGLYEQYF
.,TRBV15,.,TRBJ1-1,TGTGCCACCAGCAGAGATAGACGGGGAAACACTGAAGCTTTCTTT,CATSRDRRGNTEAFF
.,TRBV28,.,TRBJ2-7,TGTGCCAGCAGTTCATACCGGGACGGCTCCTACGAGCAGTACTTC,CASSSYRDGSYEQYF
.,TRBV28,.,TRBJ2-2,TGTGCCATTAAGGGCACTGAGGGGAACACCGGGGAGCTGTTTTTT,CAIKGTEGNTGELFF
.,TRBV7-9,.,TRBJ2-1,TGTGCCAGCAGCCCCAGAGGCGGCTCGGCTTACAATGAGCAGTTCTTC,CASSPRGGSAYNEQFF
.,TRBV27,.,TRBJ2-3,TGTGCCAGCAGTAAGACTAGTACACCCTCAGATACGCAGTATTTT,CASSKTSTPSDTQYF
.,TRBV27,.,TRBJ1-1,TGTGCCAGCAGTTTCAGGTTCACCCGCACTGAAGCTTTCTTT,CASSFRFTRTEAFF
TRBD2,TRBV4-2,.,TRBJ2-7,TGTGCCAGCAGCCAAGGGTATTTACTAAGCGGGAGGACCTCCTACGAGCAGTACTTC,CASSQGYLLSGRTSYEQYF
.,TRBV6-1,.,TRBJ1-5,TGTGCCAGCAGTGAATCGGACGGCCATCAGCCCCAGCATTTT,CASSESDGHQPQHF
.,TRBV4-1,many,TRBJ1-5,TGCGCCAGCAGTCCACGGGAGACAGCCAATCAGCCCCAGCATTTT,CASSPRETANQPQHF
TRBD2,TRBV7-2,.,TRBJ2-7,TGTGCCAGCAGCATTGTAGCCGGGACTAGCGGCTACGAGCAGTACTTC,CASSIVAGTSGYEQYF
TRBD2,TRBV5-1,.,TRBJ2-7,TGCGCCAGCAGCATATCTAGCGGGAGTCGAGGCGAGCAGTACTTC,CASSISSGSRGEQYF
.,TRBV10-3,.,TRBJ2-1,TGTGCCATCAGTGATGCCTACAATGAGCAGTTCTTC,CAISDAYNEQFF
TRBD2,TRBV7-9,.,TRBJ2-1,TGTGCCAGCAGCTTGCGCTTTCGGAGCGGGAGGGGGTTCTTC,CASSLRFRSGRGFF
TRBD2,TRBV9,.,TRBJ2-1,TGTGCCAGCAGCGTATGGGTAGCGGGATACAATGAGCAGTTCTTC,CASSVWVAGYNEQFF
TRBD2,TRBV19,.,TRBJ2-7,TGTGCCAGTAGTATAGGTAGCGGGACCTACGAGCAGTACTTC,CASSIGSGTYEQYF
.,TRBV21-1,many,TRBJ2-7,TGTGCCAGCAGCAGACCCGATTACGAGCAGTACTTC,CASSRPDYEQYF
TRBD2,TRBV9,once,TRBJ2-7,TGTGCCAGCAGCGTAGGCGGAGCGGGGGAGCAGTACTTC,CASSVGGAGEQYF
.,TRBV7-3,.,TRBJ2-2,TGTGCCAGCAGCTTCGCCGGGAACACCGGGGAGCTGTTTTTT,CASSFAGNTGELFF
.,TRBV9,.,TRBJ2-5,TGTGCCAGCAGCGTAGCTCAGGGACTCCAAGAGACCCAGTACTTC,CASSVAQGLQETQYF
.,TRBV7-3,.,TRBJ2-7,TGTGCCAGCAGCTCGGACAGCTCCTACGAGCAGTACTTC,CASSSDSSYEQYF
TRBD2,TRBV7-2,.,TRBJ2-7,TGTGCCAGCAGCTTATGGTGGGAGGGCCTCTACGAGCAGTACTTC,CASSLWWEGLYEQYF
.,TRBV6-5,.,TRBJ2-7,TGTGCCAGCAGTTACTCGACTGGAGGGGGCGAGCAGTACTTC,CASSYSTGGGEQYF
.,TRBV5-4,few,TRBJ2-7,TGTGCCAGCACTTGGGGGCCCTTCTCCTACGAGCAGTACTTC,CASTWGPFSYEQYF
.,TRBV11-2,.,TRBJ2-6,TGTGCCAGCAGCTTAGTTATGCAGGGCTCTGGGGCCAACGTCCTGACTTTC,CASSLVMQGSGANVLTF
.,TRBV15,.,TRBJ1-2,TGTGCCACCAGCAGAGAATTCAACTATGGCTACACCTTC,CATSREFNYGYTF
.,TRBV28,.,TRBJ1-5,TGTGCCAGCAGTTTAGCGAGGTTCGGTCAGCCCCAGCATTTT,CASSLARFGQPQHF
TRBD2,TRBV5-1,.,TRBJ2-3,TGCGCCAGCAGCTTGTTGTTCGCGGGAGGAGGGGGCACAGATACGCAGTATTTT,CASSLLFAGGGGTDTQYF
.,TRBV7-6,.,TRBJ2-3,TGTGCCAGCAGCTTACGAGCGGATACGCAGTATTTT,CASSLRADTQYF
.,TRBV10-2,.,TRBJ1-3,TGCGCCAGCAGCAGTCGGGGGAACTCTGGAAACACCATATATTTT,CASSSRGNSGNTIYF